These 12 T cell receptor beta chains share one sample of origin, sequenced in a study of OX40 agonist ivuxolimab in advanced cancers. Using immunoSEQ multiplex PCR, the repertoire was profiled, and TCRdb retains in-frame clones only, with some absent. The data contain tens of thousands of clones, just over 85% of them singletons. The source material was CD4+ or CD8+ T cells sorted from blood, sampled in a trial of the OX40 agonist ivuxolimab. The source is an adult with an advanced solid tumor such as melanoma, head and neck, liver or kidney cancer.

V usage is TRBV5-5 and J usage is TRBJ1-2; D may be TRBD1 (5 bases). The CDR3 has 14 amino acids. Germline CDR1 is SGHKS and CDR2 is YYEKEE (reference sequence). The V end was cut by 1 base, the J end by 7 bases, with 14 bases between. CDR3 nucleotides: TGTGCCAGCAGCTTGATGGCCGGGGCGGGTGGCTACACCTTC. Translation: CASSLMAGAGGYTF.

J is TRBJ1-3 and V is TRBV5-1, with TRBD1 matching over 11 bases. Germline CDR1 reads SGHRS; CDR2 reads YFSETQ. CDR3 length equals 17 residues. The V segment lost 4 bases and the J segment 0 bases; nucleotides outside the gene matches: 6. This CDR3 is CASSLWTGGYSGNTIYF. CDR3 nucleotides: TGCGCCAGCAGCCTATGGACAGGGGGCTACTCTGGAAACACCATATATTTT.

The chain couples TRBV6-1 to TRBJ2-5, with 15 positions matching TRBD2. This CDR3 comprises 15 residues. The V gene's germline CDR1 is MNHNS and CDR2 SASEGT. Trimming at V came to 8 bases and at J to 10 bases, leaving 11 bases not matched to a gene. The CDR3 DNA reads TGTGCCAGCTTGCTCGGGACTAGCGGGGGGCGGGGCCAGTACTTC. Translating it yields CASLLGTSGGRGQYF.

The chain's CDR3 is CASSERSTGAAEQYF. In nucleotides, the CDR3 is TGTGCCAGCAGTGAAAGGTCCACAGGGGCGGCCGAGCAGTACTTC. This rearrangement joins TRBV2 to TRBJ2-7; TRBD1 matches at 7 bases. This CDR3 comprises 15 residues. Trimming cost V 2 bases and J 6 bases; bases outside gene matches: 10. The V gene's germline CDR1 is SNHLY and CDR2 FYNNEI.

The CDR3 DNA follows: TGTGCCAGCAGCCAAATGGCAGGTATGAACACTGAAGCTTTCTTT. It specifies CASSQMAGMNTEAFF. The genes are TRBV7-6 and TRBJ1-1; D gene ambiguous. This CDR3 comprises 15 residues. Germline V lookup: CDR1 SGHVS, CDR2 FNYEAQ. V gave up 5 bases and J gave up 0 bases, with 13 bases separating them.

The J gene is TRBJ1-3, the V gene TRBV6-1, with D possibly TRBD1 on 5 matching bases. Germline V gene lookup returns CDR1 MNHNS and CDR2 SASEGT. This CDR3 has 15 residues. Trimming took off 1 base at V and 1 base at J, with 8 bases between the two ends. The CDR3 DNA sequence: TGTGCCAGCAGTGAAGTAGGGGCGTCTGGAAACACCATATATTTT. Translation gives CASSEVGASGNTIYF.

The rearrangement links TRBV6-6 to TRBJ1-2; tentatively, D is TRBD1 (5 bases). CDR1 is MNHNY, CDR2 SVGAGI, per germline (reference sequence). V lost 0 bases and J 0 bases, leaving 8 bases between the germline ends. The length of the CDR3 is 15 residues. CDR3 in DNA: TGTGCCAGCAGTTACTCGGACATAGCTAACTATGGCTACACCTTC. As protein: CASSYSDIANYGYTF.

The rearrangement uses TRBV19 and TRBJ1-6; no clear D. CDR1 is LNHDA, CDR2 SQIVND, per germline (reference sequence). The CDR3 is made up of 15 amino acids. Trimming took 3 bases from V and 11 from J, leaving 17 bases between them. The CDR3 region has the DNA TGTGCCAGTAGTATGCAGTCCCGGTCCAAACCACCCCTCCACTTT. Protein sequence: CASSMQSRSKPPLHF.

This clone was recorded a few times. J is TRBJ2-5 and V is TRBV7-2, with 10 nucleotides matching TRBD2. The CDR3 contains 17 residues. Germline assignment: CDR1 SGHTA and CDR2 FQGNSA. J lost 5 bases, V lost 5 bases, and 14 bases had no gene match. CDR3 region: CASSTKKVAGGRETQYF. Here the CDR3 DNA reads TGTGCCAGCAGCACAAAGAAGGTAGCGGGGGGACGGGAGACCCAGTACTTC.

CDR3 nucleotides: TGTGCCAGCAGCTTCGGAGGGGACACTGAAGCTTTCTTT. It encodes CASSFGGDTEAFF. The chain carries TRBV13 and TRBJ1-1, with a weak D call TRBD1 (5 bases). Germline-derived CDR1 and CDR2 are PRHDT and FYEKMQ (reference sequence). The CDR3 runs 13 residues. Trimming left V 3 bases short and J 3 bases short, with 8 bases between.

The chain combines TRBV5-1 with TRBJ1-3; D unclear. CDR1 and CDR2 from the germline V gene are SGHRS and YFSETQ. V was trimmed by 0 bases and J by 6 bases, leaving 19 bases between them. This CDR3 is built from 17 residues. The CDR3 here is CASSLALHSQSSNTIYF. The CDR3 DNA sequence: TGCGCCAGCAGCTTGGCCTTACACAGCCAATCTTCAAACACCATATATTTT.

There are a few counts of this clone. The rearrangement links TRBV19 to TRBJ1-1, with no clear D. The CDR3 has 12 amino acids. V gave up 4 bases and J gave up 1 base, with 4 bases separating them. Per germline, CDR1 LNHDA and CDR2 SQIVND (reference sequence). CDR3: CASSTGNTEAFF. CDR3 nucleotide sequence: TGTGCCAGTAGTACGGGGAACACTGAAGCTTTCTTT.